This passage covers 6 T cell receptor beta chains from one sample sequenced in a study of blood T cell repertoires in COVID-19. Produced via immunoSEQ multiplex PCR; TCRdb's table is partial and in-frame only. The sample consists of 180,000 or so clones, about 70% of them appearing once. The material sequenced was peripheral blood. Receptors were obtained from a woman between 45 and 60 years old with active or convalescent COVID-19.

The chain couples TRBV28 to TRBJ2-3; 9 bases are a match to TRBD2. Per the germline V gene, CDR1 is MDHEN and CDR2 is SYDVKM. The J segment lost 4 bases and the V segment lost 8 bases, leaving 13 bases of the junction unmatched. The CDR3 has 16 amino acids. CDR3 protein: CASGIAGAADADTQYF. CDR3 bases: TGTGCCAGCGGTATAGCGGGAGCGGCGGATGCAGATACGCAGTATTTT.

The V and J genes are TRBV5-8 and TRBJ1-2; D possibly corresponds to TRBD1 (6 bases). CDR1 and CDR2 from the germline V gene are SGHTS and YDEGEE. V was shortened by 4 bases and J by 4 bases, with 11 bases between the two germline ends. CDR3 size: 13 residues. CDR3 amino acids: CASSQQGLYGYTF. In DNA, the CDR3 is TGTGCCAGCAGCCAACAGGGCCTCTATGGCTACACCTTC. Full variable domain (missing parts from reference TRBV5-8 and TRBJ1-2): EAGVTQSPTHLIKTRGQQATLRCSPISGHTSVYWYQQALGLGLQFLLWYDEGEERNRGNFPPRFSGRQFPNYSSELNVNALELEDSALYLCASSQQGLYGYTFGSGTRLTVV.

The V gene is TRBV4-2, the J gene TRBJ2-7, with 11 nucleotides matching TRBD2. Germline values: CDR1 LGHNA, CDR2 YNFKEQ. Unmatched junction bases numbered 7, after V lost 3 bases and J lost 6 bases. There are 15 residues in the CDR3. CDR3 loop: CASSHLSGGAFEQYF. The CDR3 DNA reads as TGTGCCAGCAGCCACCTTAGCGGGGGGGCTTTCGAGCAGTACTTC.

The chain carries TRBV7-2 and TRBJ2-7, with TRBD2 identical over 7 bases. The length of the CDR3 is 15 residues. The trim removed 1 base at V and 6 bases at J, leaving 9 bases unmatched. Germline lookup yields CDR1 SGHTA and CDR2 FQGNSA. The CDR3 here is CASSLGGGGPLEQYF. The CDR3 region has the DNA TGTGCCAGCAGCTTAGGCGGGGGAGGGCCACTCGAGCAGTACTTC.

This clone appeared once. The chain carries TRBV4-3 and TRBJ1-2; D is ambiguous. The V gene lost 1 base and the J gene lost 6 bases, with 15 bases spanning the gap. The CDR3 consists of 15 residues. From germline, CDR1 is LGHNA and CDR2 YSLEER. The CDR3 here is CASSQGSSVRDGYTF. The CDR3 DNA reads as TGCGCCAGCAGCCAAGGGTCATCGGTGAGAGATGGCTACACCTTC.

The chain employs TRBV6-1 and TRBJ2-5; possibly TRBD1 for D (5 bases). Germline CDR1 MNHNS, CDR2 SASEGT. Trimming left V 3 bases short and J 2 bases short, with 7 bases between. CDR3 length equals 13 residues. In DNA, the CDR3 is TGTGCCAGCAGTGAGCAGGGACAAGAGACCCAGTACTTC. This translates into CASSEQGQETQYF.